This T cell receptor (beta chain) derives from a study of vaccination effects on CD4 cells after COVID-19. This table comes from immunoSEQ multiplex PCR, and its TCRdb copy is limited to in-frame clones, with some not included. The table includes fewer than 85,000 clones, around 69% detected once. In the case of this clone: Its target is not known. Other nucleotide sequences from this sample produce the same CDR3.

CD4+ T cell isolation took place after approximately ten days of culture. Participants each got two BNT162b2 or mRNA-1273 vaccine doses. Germline CDR1 and CDR2: SGHRS and YFSETQ. V shed 2 bases and J shed 4 bases, with 12 bases lying between them. The CDR3 covers 15 residues. This clonotype was obtained from a human donor who received a COVID-19 vaccine. The chain combines TRBV5-1 with TRBJ2-2, with D tentatively TRBD1 (7 bases). The sequencing here drew on CD4+ T cells from PBMCs cultured without peptide, taken after COVID-19 vaccination. DNA of the CDR3: TGCGCCAGCAGCTTAGGAGGGGGCGGCACCGGGGAGCTGTTTTTT. This codes for CASSLGGGGTGELFF.